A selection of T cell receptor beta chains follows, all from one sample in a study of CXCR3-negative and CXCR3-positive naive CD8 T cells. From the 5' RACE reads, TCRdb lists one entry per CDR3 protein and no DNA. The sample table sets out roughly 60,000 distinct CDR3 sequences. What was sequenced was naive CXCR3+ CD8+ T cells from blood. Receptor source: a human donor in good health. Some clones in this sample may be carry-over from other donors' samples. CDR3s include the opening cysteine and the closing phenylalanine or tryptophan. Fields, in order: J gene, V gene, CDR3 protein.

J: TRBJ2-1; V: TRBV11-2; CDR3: CASSPAGGEQFF
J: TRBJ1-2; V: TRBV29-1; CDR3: CTFLPGGASYGYTF
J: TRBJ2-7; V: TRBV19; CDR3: CASSMVDISYEQYF
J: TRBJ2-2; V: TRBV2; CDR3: CASSEALLTGGTGELFF
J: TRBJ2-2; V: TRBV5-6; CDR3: CASSLLTGELFF
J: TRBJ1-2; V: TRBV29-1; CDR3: CSDLTGGYGYTF
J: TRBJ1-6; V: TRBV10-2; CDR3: CASSESDREHSPLHF
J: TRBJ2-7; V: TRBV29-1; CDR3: CSVEGTSGRGDEQYF
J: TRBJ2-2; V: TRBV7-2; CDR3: CASSITGGVYTGELFF
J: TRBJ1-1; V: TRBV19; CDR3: CASTRTGEAFF
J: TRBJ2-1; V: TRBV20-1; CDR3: CSARAGGYEQFF
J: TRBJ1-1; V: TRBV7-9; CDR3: CASSLMDRGLGTEAFF
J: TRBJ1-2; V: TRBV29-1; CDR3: CSVDDTGLNYGYTF
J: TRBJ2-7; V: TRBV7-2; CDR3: CASSFGFGTGTYEQYF
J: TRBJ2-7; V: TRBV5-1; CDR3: CASSLGAGAEQYF
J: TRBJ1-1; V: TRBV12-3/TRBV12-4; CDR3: CASLVGTEAFF
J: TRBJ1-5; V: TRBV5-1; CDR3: CASSLLGAGIQPQHF
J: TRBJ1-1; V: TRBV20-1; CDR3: CSAPPGGGPEAFF
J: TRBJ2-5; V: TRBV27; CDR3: CASGGYSAETQYF
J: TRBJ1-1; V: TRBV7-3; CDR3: CASGTTGEAFF
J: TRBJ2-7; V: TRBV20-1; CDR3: CSARGLGTGNYEQYF
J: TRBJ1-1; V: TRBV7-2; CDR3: CASSPTGGGGRAFF
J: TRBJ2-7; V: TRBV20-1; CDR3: CSARGGTLAGDYEQYF
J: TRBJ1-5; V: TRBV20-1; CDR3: CSARVDPEPQHF
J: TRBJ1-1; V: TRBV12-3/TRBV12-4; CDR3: CASTTGTANTEAFF
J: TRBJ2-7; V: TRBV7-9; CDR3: CASSSDRDRAYEQYF
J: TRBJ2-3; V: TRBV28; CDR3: CASRPVIKLAGGPGDTQYF
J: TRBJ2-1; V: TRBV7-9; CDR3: CASSPGLAEYNEQFF
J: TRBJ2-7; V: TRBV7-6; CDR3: CASSLSPSYEQYF
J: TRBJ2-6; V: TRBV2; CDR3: CASSSLGTVISGANVLTF
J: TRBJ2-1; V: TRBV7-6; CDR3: CASSTRASGGLVSYNEQFF
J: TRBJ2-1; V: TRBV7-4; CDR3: CASSLRQGANYEQFF
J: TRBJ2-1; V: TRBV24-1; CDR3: CATSPYFPGQSYNEQFF
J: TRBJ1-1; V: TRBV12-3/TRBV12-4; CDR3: CASSYRGDGNTEAFF
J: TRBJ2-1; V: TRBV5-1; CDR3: CASSWRGDEQFF
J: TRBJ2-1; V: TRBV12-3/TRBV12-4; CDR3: CASSLAGGPGDEQFF
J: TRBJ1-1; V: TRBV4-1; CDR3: CASGWIQGGTEAFF
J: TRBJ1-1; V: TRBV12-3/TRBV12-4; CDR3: CASSPQQVLDPEAFF
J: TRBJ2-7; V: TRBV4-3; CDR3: CASSQEGLSPSYEQYF
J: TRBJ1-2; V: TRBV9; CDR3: CASSVESGSEGYTF
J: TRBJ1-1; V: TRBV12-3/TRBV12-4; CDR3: CASSLDPRDTLF
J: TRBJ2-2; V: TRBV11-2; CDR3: CASSLGYGQGDTGELFF
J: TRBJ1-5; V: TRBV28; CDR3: CASSPLDNLGNQPQHF
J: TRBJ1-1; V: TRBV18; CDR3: CASSPGGGEAFF
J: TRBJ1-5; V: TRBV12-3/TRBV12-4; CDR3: CASSLEGTQPQHF
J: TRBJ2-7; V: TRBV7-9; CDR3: CASSPAEGGYEQYF
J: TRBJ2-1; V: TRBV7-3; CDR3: CASSLIKSSYNEQFF
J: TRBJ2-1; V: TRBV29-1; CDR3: CSVDRTSYNEQFF
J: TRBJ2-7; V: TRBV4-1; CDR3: CASSPGPISYEQYF
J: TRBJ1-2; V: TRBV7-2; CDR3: CASSLVQGSSYGYTF
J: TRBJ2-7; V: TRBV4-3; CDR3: CASSQEQGEGYEQYF
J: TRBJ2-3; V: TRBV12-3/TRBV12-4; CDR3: CASSLRSSGGATDTQYF
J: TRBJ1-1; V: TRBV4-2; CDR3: CASSQDQAAFF
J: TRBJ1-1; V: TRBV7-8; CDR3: CASRGQGNTEAFF
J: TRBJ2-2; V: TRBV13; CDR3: CASSQGHDLTGELFF